The clone carrying this TCR beta chain has only a few counts. Its cognate antigen is unknown. The repertoire was sequenced with immunoSEQ multiplex PCR; TCRdb's copy has only in-frame clones and lacks some. The sample lists about 180,000 clones, around 87% occurring once. This specimen comes from a study of T cell responses to AZD1222 COVID-19 vaccine. Study details: Second-dose recipients at about 4 or about 12 weeks were treated as one pooled group. Overall study results and limits: Breadth and depth of Spike-specific TCRs rose after two AZD1222 doses. The donor group comprised mostly white British people and more females; the analysis possibly underestimated clonal diversity.

CDR1 and CDR2 (germline): ENHRY, SYGVKD. V trimming: 8 bases; J trimming: 6 bases; junction bases outside the gene matches: 7. The CDR3 has 13 residues. The sequence derives from an adult in good health. The chain carries TRBV10-3 and TRBJ2-7; 10 bases are shared with TRBD1. The sequencing used peripheral blood, collected on day 0 of AZD1222 vaccination. The DNA for the CDR3 is TGTGCCATCTGGGACAGGGGATTGGGCGAGCAGTACTTC. Its protein product is CAIWDRGLGEQYF.